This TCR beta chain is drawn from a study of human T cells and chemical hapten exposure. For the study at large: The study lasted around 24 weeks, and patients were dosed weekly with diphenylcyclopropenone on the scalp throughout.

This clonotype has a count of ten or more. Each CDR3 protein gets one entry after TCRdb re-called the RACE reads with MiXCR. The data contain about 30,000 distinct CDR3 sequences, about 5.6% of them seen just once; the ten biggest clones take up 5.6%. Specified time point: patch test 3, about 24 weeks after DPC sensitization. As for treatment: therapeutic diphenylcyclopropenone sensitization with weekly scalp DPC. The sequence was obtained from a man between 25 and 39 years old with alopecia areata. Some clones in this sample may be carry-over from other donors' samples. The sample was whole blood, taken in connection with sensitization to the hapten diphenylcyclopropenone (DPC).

The CDR3 DNA sequence: TGTGCCAGCAGCCGACTAGGGTCCAAAACCTACAATGAGCAGTTCTTC. It yields the protein CASSRLGSKTYNEQFF. The chain has TRBV14 and TRBJ2-1, with D perhaps TRBD2 (6 bases). The V end was cut by 4 bases, the J end by 2 bases, with 15 bases between. The CDR3 covers 16 residues. Germline V CDR1 and CDR2: SGHDN, FVKESK. Looking up the rest from reference TRBV14 and TRBJ2-1 gives the full variable domain: EAGVTQFPSHSVIEKGQTVTLRCDPISGHDNLYWYRRVMGKEIKFLLHFVKESKQDESGMPNNRFLAERTGGTYSTLKVQPAELEDSGVYFCASSRLGSKTYNEQFFGPGTRLTVL.